This T cell receptor (beta chain) emerged from a study of blood T cell repertoires in COVID-19. Sequenced by immunoSEQ multiplex PCR; TCRdb stores in-frame clones only, minus some. The sample lists roughly 350,000 clones; 88% were seen once. Trimming shortened V by 4 bases and J by 0 bases, and 11 bases separated the two germline ends. CDR1 and CDR2 (germline): SGHDT, YYEEEE. This CDR3 is 15 amino acids long. The sequenced sample consisted of peripheral blood. J is TRBJ1-3 and V is TRBV5-6; possibly TRBD1 for D (5 bases). The TCR originated in a woman in her seventies with COVID-19, enrolled during active disease. Written as DNA, the CDR3 is TGTGCCAGCAGCCTCAGACAGACCTCTGGAAACACCATATATTTT. Translated, it gives CASSLRQTSGNTIYF.